This entry lists 22 T cell receptor beta chains sequenced from one sample in a study of beta chain features in type 1 diabetes. The isolated RNA, all of it, was reverse transcribed, so expressed TCRB transcripts were what got sequenced. The data were produced by immunoSEQ multiplex PCR, yet TCRdb's version contains in-frame clones alone and is incomplete. The sample lists roughly 180,000 clones; roughly 8% were seen once. Antigens for these TCRs are unknown. Notes on the study in general: Moderate yet significant TCRB CDR3 shortening was seen in Type 1 diabetes patients in all four CD4+ subsets.

Material: central memory CD4+ T cells from blood. The receptors shown here come from a man in his late teens or twenties with type 1 diabetes.

In this sample, this clone turned up a few times. V usage is TRBV7-2 and J usage is TRBJ2-7; unclear D gene. Trimming pared 2 bases from V and 2 bases from J, leaving 13 bases between. CDR1 is SGHTA, CDR2 FQGNSA, per germline. The CDR3 sequence is 15 residues long. Written as DNA, the CDR3 is TGTGCCAGCAGCTTAACTCCCGGGTCCCCCTACGAGCAGTACTTC. This gives the protein CASSLTPGSPYEQYF.

This clone has just a few counts. This chain's CDR3 is CASSTRRTIQETQYF. DNA of the CDR3: TGTGCCAGCAGCACCCGCCGGACAATCCAAGAGACCCAGTACTTC. The V call is TRBV11-2, the J call TRBJ2-5; weak D call: TRBD1 (5 bases). There are 15 residues in the CDR3. Germline assignment: CDR1 SGHAT and CDR2 FQNNGV. V was pared by 5 bases and J by 1 base, with 14 bases between.

Only a few counts were recorded for this clone. The chain recombines TRBV7-8 with TRBJ2-3; D possibly corresponds to TRBD2 (6 bases). V was cut by 5 bases and J by 0 bases, with 15 bases left in between. Germline V gene lookup returns CDR1 SGHVS and CDR2 FQNEAQ. CDR3 size: 16 residues. CDR3 bases: TGTGCCAGCAGCGTGGGACTGTATACTAGCACAGATACGCAGTATTTT. Protein: CASSVGLYTSTDTQYF.

The chain links TRBV5-4 to TRBJ2-3; 10 nucleotides match TRBD2. V gave up 10 bases and J gave up 2 bases; unmatched junction bases: 13. The CDR3 is 16 amino acids. Germline loops: CDR1 SGHNT, CDR2 YYREEE (reference sequence). CDR3: CAVRSGAGGYTDTQYF. CDR3 sequence (DNA): TGTGCCGTCAGAAGTGGAGCGGGGGGGTACACAGATACGCAGTATTTT.

This chain links TRBV6-6 with TRBJ1-5; no reliable D call. The V end was cut by 2 bases, the J end by 0 bases, with 8 bases between. The germline gives CDR1 MNHNY, CDR2 SVGAGI (reference sequence). The CDR3 is 15 amino acids. CDR3 amino acids: CASSYDTLSNQPQHF. CDR3 bases: TGTGCCAGCAGTTACGACACCCTTAGCAATCAGCCCCAGCATTTT.

J is TRBJ2-4 and V is TRBV29-1; possible D gene TRBD2, 5 bases. This CDR3 comprises 18 residues. V shed 0 bases and J shed 4 bases, with 22 bases lying between them. Germline V gene data show CDR1 as SQVTM and CDR2 as ANQGSEA. The CDR3 DNA reads TGCAGCGTTGAAGACCCCCTTAGCGCCAGCGAGGCGAAAAACATTCAGTACTTC. Amino acids: CSVEDPLSASEAKNIQYF.

This clone was counted only a few times. The V gene is TRBV7-2, the J gene TRBJ2-7; D perhaps matches TRBD1 (5 bases). V was trimmed by 1 base and J by 4 bases, leaving 14 bases between them. Germline CDR1 is SGHTA and CDR2 is FQGNSA. This CDR3 is 15 amino acids long. DNA for the CDR3: TGTGCCAGCAGCTTAGGACCGAAGGGGAATTACGAGCAGTACTTC. It translates to CASSLGPKGNYEQYF.

The chain links TRBV7-2 to TRBJ2-1, with 8 nucleotides matching TRBD2. Per the germline V gene, CDR1 is SGHTA and CDR2 is FQGNSA. With V trimmed by 1 base and J by 10 bases, 12 bases remained unmatched. This CDR3 has 16 residues. The CDR3 spells CASSLVFSGVNREQFF. The CDR3 DNA follows: TGTGCCAGCAGCTTAGTGTTTAGCGGGGTCAACAGAGAGCAGTTCTTC.

This clone has at least ten counts. The chain employs TRBV5-4 and TRBJ1-2; 7 positions agree with TRBD1. This CDR3 is built from 12 residues. In germline, CDR1 is SGHNT, CDR2 YYREEE (reference sequence). Losses at the gene ends were 3 bases for V and 13 bases for J; bases not matched to a gene: 9. CDR3 loop: CASSSYRQGSTF. The DNA for the CDR3 is TGTGCCAGCAGCTCTTACCGACAGGGCAGCACCTTC.

The J gene is TRBJ1-6, the V gene TRBV19; D may be TRBD1 (6 bases). The CDR3 has 15 residues. Looked up from germline, CDR1 is LNHDA and CDR2 is SQIVND (reference sequence). The V end lost 9 bases, the J end lost 10 bases, and 22 bases lay between the germline ends. DNA of the CDR3: TGTGCCAGCGGATCTTACAGGGAGGGCGGCTCACCCCTCCACTTT. The encoded protein is CASGSYREGGSPLHF.

The chain is built from TRBV30 and TRBJ2-3; perhaps TRBD2 as D (5 bases). The V end lost 3 bases, the J end lost 0 bases, and 10 bases lay between the germline ends. Germline loops: CDR1 GTSNPN, CDR2 SVGIG (reference sequence). CDR3 length: 14 residues. The CDR3 sequence: CAWRGLLSTDTQYF. In nucleotides, the CDR3 is TGTGCCTGGAGAGGACTTCTTAGCACAGATACGCAGTATTTT.

This clone came up many times. The chain uses TRBV29-1 and TRBJ2-1; 7 nucleotides match TRBD2. The CDR3 contains 14 residues. The J segment lost 8 bases and the V segment lost 3 bases, leaving 10 bases of the junction unmatched. CDR1 SQVTM and CDR2 ANQGSEA come from the germline V gene. CDR3 sequence reads: CSVENWAGADEQFF. In DNA, the CDR3 is TGCAGCGTTGAGAATTGGGCGGGAGCGGATGAGCAGTTCTTC.

This clone was detected only a few times. The rearrangement uses TRBV30 and TRBJ2-7; D is ambiguous. The V and J ends lost 3 bases and 3 bases respectively, with 9 bases between them. The CDR3 is 12 residues long. CDR1 and CDR2 (germline): GTSNPN, SVGIG (reference sequence). CDR3 sequence: CAWSLTLYEQYF. CDR3 DNA: TGTGCCTGGAGCTTAACTCTCTACGAGCAGTACTTC.

Ten or more counts support this clone. The V call is TRBV5-5, the J call TRBJ1-1, with D perhaps matching TRBD1 (5 bases). The CDR3 covers 15 residues. Trimming took off 4 bases at V and 0 bases at J, with 13 bases between the two ends. In germline, CDR1 is SGHKS, CDR2 YYEKEE (reference sequence). The CDR3 DNA reads TGTGCCAGCAGCGGCGGGGGGAGCATGAACACTGAAGCTTTCTTT. Protein sequence: CASSGGGSMNTEAFF.

This clone showed up just a few times. The chain combines TRBV9 with TRBJ2-1; the match to TRBD2 covers 10 bases. V shed 5 bases, J shed 0 bases, and the junction held 5 bases outside the gene matches. CDR1 and CDR2 from the germline V gene are SGDLS and YYNGEE. The CDR3 is 16 amino acids. The CDR3 region is CASSRTSGYSYNEQFF. For the CDR3, the DNA is TGTGCCAGCAGTCGGACTAGCGGCTACTCCTACAATGAGCAGTTCTTC.

The chain carries TRBV28 and TRBJ2-7; maybe TRBD1 (6 bases). V gave up 6 bases and J gave up 6 bases, with 18 bases separating them. This CDR3 has 14 residues. The germline V gene has CDR1 MDHEN and CDR2 SYDVKM. The CDR3 is CASSPPLTGGEQYF. CDR3 coding DNA: TGTGCCAGCAGCCCCCCCCTGACAGGCGGCGAGCAGTACTTC.

This clone was detected a few times. J is TRBJ1-1 and V is TRBV30; the D gene is possibly TRBD1 (6 bases). The germline V gene has CDR1 GTSNPN and CDR2 SVGIG (reference sequence). The CDR3 totals 14 residues. V lost 5 bases to trimming and J lost 0 bases, with 13 bases between them. CDR3 sequence: CAWSKTGMNTEAFF. Here the CDR3 DNA reads TGTGCCTGGTCAAAAACAGGGATGAACACTGAAGCTTTCTTT.

This clone was seen a few times. The rearrangement uses TRBV9 and TRBJ1-2, with D possibly matching TRBD1 (6 bases). CDR1 is SGDLS and CDR2 is YYNGEE in the germline V gene. The CDR3 totals 13 residues. The V gene lost 0 bases and the J gene lost 7 bases, with 10 bases spanning the gap. The CDR3, as DNA: TGTGCCAGCAGCGTAGATCAGGGGAGTGGCTACACCTTC. Its translation is CASSVDQGSGYTF.

This clone was seen a handful of times. J is TRBJ2-5 and V is TRBV2, with 7 bases identical to TRBD2. Germline CDR1 SNHLY, CDR2 FYNNEI. V gave up 8 bases and J gave up 5 bases; unmatched junction bases: 20. This CDR3 contains 17 residues. The CDR3 nucleotides read TGTGCCAGCGGAAAGGGAAAACTAGCGCGATTCGGGGAGACCCAGTACTTC. Protein: CASGKGKLARFGETQYF.

A note on this clone: One junction end does not reproduce the germline sequence, and a read error may be involved. The CDR3 is CASSSPSGGASNEQFF. CDR3 DNA sequence: TGTGCCAGCTCATCACCTAGCGGGGGGGCCTCCAATGAGCAGTTCTTC. The chain recombines TRBV18 with TRBJ2-1; 12 bases are a match to TRBD2. The CDR3 is 16 residues long. Looked up from germline, CDR1 is KGHSH and CDR2 is LQKENI.

The rearrangement joins TRBV9 to TRBJ2-1; 7 bases match TRBD2. CDR3 length equals 16 residues. Trimming removed 4 bases from V and 6 bases from J; junction bases left unmatched: 13. Germline V gives CDR1 SGDLS, CDR2 YYNGEE. The CDR3 here is CASSQSGTTPGNEQFF. The CDR3 coding sequence is TGTGCCAGCAGCCAAAGCGGGACTACCCCTGGCAATGAGCAGTTCTTC. Combining the CDR3 with reference TRBV9 and TRBJ2-1 gives the whole variable domain DSGVTQTPKHLITATGQRVTLRCSPRSGDLSVYWYQQSLDQGLQFLIQYYNGEERAKGNILERFSAQQFPDLHSELNLSSLELGDSALYFCASSQSGTTPGNEQFFGPGTRLTVL.

The genes are TRBV11-1 and TRBJ2-1, with 9 bases identical to TRBD2. Losses at the gene ends were 2 bases for V and 6 bases for J; bases not matched to a gene: 14. The CDR3 has 18 residues. Germline lookup yields CDR1 SGHAT and CDR2 FQDESV (reference sequence). CDR3 DNA sequence: TGTGCCAGCAGCTTAAACCCGGACCTAGCGGGACGACTCAATGAGCAGTTCTTC. It is translated as CASSLNPDLAGRLNEQFF.